This passage covers 26 T cell receptor beta chains from one sample sequenced in a study of blood T cell repertoires in COVID-19. Data came from immunoSEQ multiplex PCR; TCRdb stores just in-frame clones and leaves some out. The sample gives just over 70,000 clones, around 90% of which show up once; 7.5% to 9% is in the top ten. The sequencing input was peripheral blood. The source of these receptors is a human donor in a cohort sampled during active COVID-19.

The chain employs TRBV7-8 and TRBJ1-1; 9 bases agree with TRBD1. The CDR3 length is 14 residues. Germline CDR1 SGHVS, CDR2 FQNEAQ. The V segment lost 5 bases and the J segment 3 bases; nucleotides outside the gene matches: 4. The chain's CDR3 is CASSRDRVDTEAFF. Here the CDR3 DNA reads TGTGCCAGCAGCCGGGACAGGGTTGACACTGAAGCTTTCTTT.

In nucleotides, the CDR3 is TGTGCCAGCAGTTTGGTAGGGGCCTACGAGCAGTACTTC. It translates to CASSLVGAYEQYF. The rearrangement links TRBV28 to TRBJ2-7, with a possible D match to TRBD1 (5 bases). Between the trimmed V and J ends, which lost 3 bases and 2 bases, there was a span of 8 bases. Germline CDR1 is MDHEN and CDR2 is SYDVKM. This CDR3 has 13 amino acids.

The gene calls are TRBV6-1 and TRBJ1-1, with D perhaps TRBD1 (6 bases). Trimming stripped 3 bases from V and 1 base from J, with 9 bases between. There are 14 residues in the CDR3. The germline gives CDR1 MNHNS, CDR2 SASEGT. The DNA for the CDR3 is TGTGCCAGCAGTGACCAGGGGACGAACACTGAAGCTTTCTTT. Amino acid sequence: CASSDQGTNTEAFF.

J is TRBJ1-1 and V is TRBV19; TRBD1 is a possible D gene (6 bases). The CDR3 length is 13 residues. Trimming took off 6 bases at V and 1 base at J, with 9 bases between the two ends. Germline lookup yields CDR1 LNHDA and CDR2 SQIVND (reference sequence). The DNA of the CDR3 is TGTGCCAGTAGCTTGACAGGGAACACTGAAGCTTTCTTT. Translated, it gives CASSLTGNTEAFF.

The V gene is TRBV3-1 (or the pseudogene TRBV3-2), the J gene TRBJ2-7; D may be TRBD1 (5 bases). With 3 bases removed from V and 8 bases from J, the gap between germline ends came to 17 bases. This CDR3 has 14 amino acids. The V gene's germline CDR1 is LGHDT and CDR2 YNNKEL (reference sequence). Written as DNA, the CDR3 is TGTGCCAGCAGCCAGGCCGTTTCAGGGTTGCAGCAGTACTTC. As protein: CASSQAVSGLQQYF.

The V gene is TRBV29-1, the J gene TRBJ1-2; 8 bases line up with TRBD1. This CDR3 region has 13 residues. Germline V gene data show CDR1 as SQVTM and CDR2 as ANQGSEA. J gave up 3 bases and V 6 bases, and 6 bases lay outside the gene matches. The CDR3 DNA reads as TGCAGCGTGACCAGGGGGCCCGACTATGGCTACACCTTC. The encoded protein is CSVTRGPDYGYTF.

This clone came up once. The chain employs TRBV29-1 and TRBJ1-3; no definite D call. This CDR3 has 12 amino acids. Per the germline V gene, CDR1 is SQVTM and CDR2 is ANQGSEA. V was clipped by 4 bases and J by 4 bases, with 8 bases between them. CDR3 sequence (DNA): TGCAGCGTTGTGGCGGGGGGAAACACCATATATTTT. This translates into CSVVAGGNTIYF.

The J gene is TRBJ2-2, the V gene TRBV11-2; TRBD1 matches at 8 bases. Germline V lookup: CDR1 SGHAT, CDR2 FQNNGV. Trimming removed 4 bases from V and 4 bases from J; junction bases left unmatched: 14. This CDR3 region has 18 residues. The CDR3 DNA follows: TGTGCCAGCAGCTCTAGGACAGGGCAGGGCCTTAGCACCGGGGAGCTGTTTTTT. It yields the protein CASSSRTGQGLSTGELFF.

This clone appeared a few times. The chain combines TRBV14 with TRBJ1-6, with 7 bases identical to TRBD1. Germline V CDR1 and CDR2: SGHDN, FVKESK. This CDR3 region has 14 residues. V trimming: 4 bases; J trimming: 10 bases; junction bases outside the gene matches: 7. The CDR3 region is CASSLWDSSSPLHF. The CDR3 bases are TGTGCCAGCAGCCTATGGGACAGCTCCTCACCCCTCCACTTT.

This clone was picked up one time. The chain joins TRBV28 to TRBJ1-5; 7 nucleotides align to TRBD1. CDR1 is MDHEN, CDR2 SYDVKM, per germline. Trimming cost V 6 bases and J 4 bases; bases outside gene matches: 6. This CDR3 spans 14 amino acids. For the CDR3, the DNA is TGTGCCAGCAGCAGGACAGGCTCAAATCAGCCCCAGCATTTT. Translating gives CASSRTGSNQPQHF.

The CDR3 DNA reads as TGTGCCAGCAGCCAAGATTACGGGGAGGGTTACGAGCAGTACTTC. Amino acid sequence: CASSQDYGEGYEQYF. V and J are TRBV4-2 and TRBJ2-7; the match to TRBD2 covers 7 bases. The CDR3 is 15 amino acids. CDR1 and CDR2 from the germline V gene are LGHNA and YNFKEQ. V lost 0 bases and J lost 4; bases outside the gene matches: 6.

J is TRBJ2-2 and V is TRBV2; the D is unclear. CDR3 length equals 15 residues. Per the germline V gene, CDR1 is SNHLY and CDR2 is FYNNEI. Trimming shortened V by 3 bases and J by 6 bases, and 14 bases separated the two germline ends. The CDR3 sequence is CASSDTRWQSGELFF. CDR3 DNA sequence: TGTGCCAGCAGTGATACCCGTTGGCAGTCCGGGGAGCTGTTTTTT.

The CDR3 bases are TGTGCCAGCAGCTTAGCTCCTAGGGGACAGGGGGCGGGGAACACTGAAGCTTTCTTT. It translates to CASSLAPRGQGAGNTEAFF. The V and J genes are TRBV11-2 and TRBJ1-1; 12 bases are shared with TRBD1. Trimming took 1 base from V and 1 from J; bases not matched to a gene: 10. The CDR3 has 19 residues. CDR1 SGHAT and CDR2 FQNNGV come from the germline V gene. Full variable domain (remainder filled in from reference TRBV11-2 and TRBJ1-1): EAGVAQSPRYKIIEKRQSVAFWCNPISGHATLYWYQQILGQGPKLLIQFQNNGVVDDSQLPKDRFSAERLKGVDSTLKIQPAKLEDSAVYLCASSLAPRGQGAGNTEAFFGQGTRLTVV.

The rearrangement links TRBV19 to TRBJ1-2; a possible D gene is TRBD1 (5 bases). Germline CDR1 reads LNHDA; CDR2 reads SQIVND (reference sequence). V lost 5 bases, J lost 3 bases, and 16 bases lay in between. The CDR3 runs to 15 residues. The DNA for the CDR3 is TGTGCCAGTAGTTGGCTTCAAGGACACCACTATGGCTACACCTTC. It specifies CASSWLQGHHYGYTF.

This sequence joins TRBV30 and TRBJ1-3; no firm D call. CDR3 length equals 11 residues. In germline, CDR1 is GTSNPN, CDR2 SVGIG (reference sequence). V dropped 2 bases and J dropped 4 bases, with 3 bases sitting between them. CDR3 sequence: CAWSPGNTIYF. The CDR3 region has the DNA TGTGCCTGGAGTCCGGGAAACACCATATATTTT.

The gene calls are TRBV7-9 and TRBJ2-6; D perhaps matches TRBD1 (6 bases). Trimming cost V 4 bases and J 0 bases, with 7 bases left between them. CDR1 is SEHNR, CDR2 FQNEAQ, per germline (reference sequence). The CDR3 is 15 amino acids. The CDR3 loop is CASSWDTSGANVLTF. In nucleotides, the CDR3 is TGTGCCAGCAGCTGGGACACCTCTGGGGCCAACGTCCTGACTTTC.

This chain links TRBV28 with TRBJ1-1; perhaps TRBD1 as D (5 bases). Trimming removed 4 bases at V and 5 bases at J, with 17 bases between. The CDR3 covers 15 residues. Germline V gene data show CDR1 as MDHEN and CDR2 as SYDVKM. The CDR3 bases are TGTGCCAGCAGTTCCCCACACCCAGGGAAAACTGAAGCTTTCTTT. This gives the protein CASSSPHPGKTEAFF.

This chain connects TRBV6-2 or TRBV6-3 to TRBJ2-7; a possible D gene is TRBD1 (5 bases). This CDR3 has 15 residues. Trimming pared 0 bases from V and 6 bases from J, leaving 15 bases between. The germline V gene encodes CDR1 MNHEY and CDR2 SVGEGT. The CDR3 sequence: CASSYSKGAQAEQYF. CDR3 DNA: TGTGCCAGCAGTTACTCGAAAGGGGCCCAGGCCGAGCAGTACTTC.

CDR3 in DNA: TGTGCCAGCAGCCCCCGAGGGCCGTACAATGAGCAGTTCTTC. This codes for CASSPRGPYNEQFF. This chain connects TRBV14 to TRBJ2-1, with D tentatively TRBD2 (5 bases). V dropped 4 bases and J dropped 4 bases, with 11 bases sitting between them. From germline, CDR1 is SGHDN and CDR2 FVKESK. CDR3 length: 14 amino acids.

The chain carries TRBV4-2 and TRBJ2-7, with a weak D call TRBD2 (6 bases). The CDR3 extends over 17 amino acids. Germline V gene lookup returns CDR1 LGHNA and CDR2 YNFKEQ. The V end lost 0 bases, the J end lost 1 base, and 16 bases lay between the germline ends. The CDR3 is CASSQEEGGYLSYEQYF. The CDR3, as DNA: TGTGCCAGCAGCCAAGAGGAGGGCGGATACCTTTCCTACGAGCAGTACTTC.

The chain joins TRBV4-1 to TRBJ2-7; 8 nucleotides agree with TRBD1. Germline assignment: CDR1 MGHRA and CDR2 YSYEKL. The ends lost 4 bases at V and 2 bases at J; junction bases unmatched: 13. This CDR3 region has 17 residues. The CDR3 coding sequence is TGCGCCAGCAGCCTCCTTCCAGGGGGCGACCTCCCCTACGAGCAGTACTTC. Translating gives CASSLLPGGDLPYEQYF.

The genes are TRBV20-1 and TRBJ1-2; 8 bases align to TRBD1. V dropped 3 bases and J dropped 6; count of bases not matched to a gene: 12. Germline CDR1 and CDR2: DFQATT and SNEGSKA (reference sequence). This CDR3 is 15 amino acids long. CDR3 nucleotide sequence: TGCAGTGCTAGTCCTCCGGGACAGGTGATTGATGGCTACACCTTC. It codes for CSASPPGQVIDGYTF.

Worth noting for this clone: The conserved closing phenylalanine or tryptophan is absent in this CDR3, likely reflecting a read error. The limits of the CDR3 on the DNA are not certain, so only TCRdb's listed CDR3 is given. The CDR3 loop reads CAWPRDRGP. The chain links TRBV30 to TRBJ2-7; TRBD1 reflects the table's D call only, with no check against the DNA. Germline loops: CDR1 GTSNPN, CDR2 SVGIG (reference sequence). The CDR3 is made up of 9 amino acids, end residues included.

The chain has TRBV6-5 and TRBJ2-7; D perhaps matches TRBD2 (6 bases). This CDR3 contains 15 residues. V lost 7 bases and J lost 3, with 19 bases in between. Looked up from germline, CDR1 is MNHEY and CDR2 is SVGAGI. The DNA for the CDR3 is TGTGCCAGCAACGAACCGGGACTCGAAAACTACGAGCAGTACTTC. Translated: CASNEPGLENYEQYF.

V and J are TRBV14 and TRBJ1-3; perhaps TRBD1 as D (5 bases). The CDR3 runs 14 residues. Germline V lookup: CDR1 SGHDN, CDR2 FVKESK. Trimming took 8 bases from V and 2 from J, leaving 13 bases between them. The CDR3 is CASGAGHAGNTIYF. CDR3 coding DNA: TGTGCCAGCGGGGCGGGGCACGCTGGAAACACCATATATTTT.

The chain carries TRBV4-1 and TRBJ1-4; 8 bases align to TRBD1. The trim removed 4 bases at V and 5 bases at J, leaving 3 bases unmatched. The CDR3 is 14 amino acids. Per germline, CDR1 MGHRA and CDR2 YSYEKL. The CDR3 DNA reads TGCGCCAGCAGCCCAAGGACAGGGAATGAAAAACTGTTTTTT. It translates to CASSPRTGNEKLFF.